This T cell receptor (beta chain) emerged from a study of glioma-infiltrating T cells after dendritic cell vaccination. Across the study: Patients had newly diagnosed or recurrent glioblastoma and received dendritic cell vaccines.

Study conclusions and caveats: Higher pretreatment TIL content predicted longer progression-free time and survival.

A note on this clone: Its antigen is currently unknown.

Time point given: after dendritic cell vaccination, including at tumor progression/relapse. Only patients with spare fresh-frozen tumor and over two years of follow-up were included. Up to roughly 2 ug genomic DNA was used for TCRB CDR3 amplification. Using immunoSEQ multiplex PCR, the repertoire was profiled, and TCRdb retains in-frame clones only, with some absent. This table has some 10,000 clones, 81% appearing once. Germline CDR1 is SGHVS and CDR2 is FQNEAQ. The junction had 7 bases not matched to a gene; V was cut back by 6 bases and J by 10 bases. This CDR3 contains 12 residues. The origin of this receptor is a human donor with glioblastoma. V usage is TRBV7-8 and J usage is TRBJ1-1; 8 bases match TRBD1. The sequenced sample was blood, obtained after dendritic cell vaccination. The DNA of the CDR3 is TGTGCCAGCAGGCCAGGGGGCGCGGGAGCTTTCTTT. Translation: CASRPGGAGAFF.